Included here is one T cell receptor (beta chain) sequence, with context. Its antigen is as yet unknown. The table came from immunoSEQ multiplex PCR; TCRdb's copy has only in-frame clones and leaves some out. The repertoire holds about 2.2 million clones, with just under 95% as singletons. Positive CCR7 selection of CD45RO-negative cells yielded the naive CD8 cells, and terminally differentiated effector memory CD45RA+ cells were excluded. This sample is drawn from a study of shared clonotypes between healthy human individuals. Study-level points and caveats: Clonotype sharing among donors was thought likely to change with sequencing depth. Generally, naive subsets came out with larger estimated richness than memory subsets.

This CDR3 comprises 16 residues. From germline, CDR1 is MNHNY and CDR2 SVGAGI (reference sequence). The TCR was taken from a man aged 18 to 35 in good health. Some clones in this sample may be carry-over from other donors' samples. The V gene is TRBV6-6, the J gene TRBJ2-5; D is perhaps TRBD1 or TRBD2 (5 bases each). The J call may be in error: the DNA end matches TRBJ2-7 better. The sequenced material came from naive CD8+ T cells from PBMCs. DNA of the CDR3: TGTGCCAGCAGTTACGGTCCGAGGGGCTCTGCCTACGAGCAGTACTTC. It translates to CASSYGPRGSAYEQYF.